This T cell receptor beta chain was captured in a study of blood T cell repertoires in COVID-19. At the level of the study: PBMCs, B-cell-depleted T cells, or T cells were the source of the cDNA or gDNA that made up the material.

Data came from immunoSEQ multiplex PCR; TCRdb stores just in-frame clones and leaves some out. The repertoire holds about 180,000 clones, with 70% to 90% as singletons. This clone turned up a few times. This receptor was identified in a man in his fifties with active or convalescent COVID-19. Sequencing input: peripheral blood.

This chain's CDR3 is CASSPNPGTGGDTQYF. The CDR3 DNA follows: TGTGCCAGCAGCCCCAACCCCGGGACAGGGGGAGATACGCAGTATTTT. This chain links TRBV11-2 with TRBJ2-3, with 11 bases identical to TRBD1. The CDR3 has 16 amino acids. Per the germline V gene, CDR1 is SGHAT and CDR2 is FQNNGV. V shed 5 bases, J shed 5 bases, and the junction held 9 bases outside the gene matches.